Described below is a single TCR beta chain sequence and its context. The sample is drawn from a study of blood T cell repertoires in COVID-19. The ends were cut back, 8 bases at V and 3 bases at J, with 13 bases in the middle. The V gene's germline CDR1 is MGHRA and CDR2 YSYEKL. This CDR3 has 13 residues. Using immunoSEQ multiplex PCR, the repertoire was profiled, and TCRdb retains in-frame clones only, with some absent. The data show about 120,000 clones, with about four fifths seen just once and approximately 16% held by the top ten. This clonotype was obtained from a woman between 55 and 75 years old with acute or convalescent COVID-19. The sequenced sample consisted of peripheral blood. J is TRBJ1-1 and V is TRBV4-1; D gene ambiguous. The CDR3 sequence is CASRWAVDTEAFF. CDR3 coding DNA: TGCGCCAGCCGCTGGGCAGTGGACACTGAAGCTTTCTTT.